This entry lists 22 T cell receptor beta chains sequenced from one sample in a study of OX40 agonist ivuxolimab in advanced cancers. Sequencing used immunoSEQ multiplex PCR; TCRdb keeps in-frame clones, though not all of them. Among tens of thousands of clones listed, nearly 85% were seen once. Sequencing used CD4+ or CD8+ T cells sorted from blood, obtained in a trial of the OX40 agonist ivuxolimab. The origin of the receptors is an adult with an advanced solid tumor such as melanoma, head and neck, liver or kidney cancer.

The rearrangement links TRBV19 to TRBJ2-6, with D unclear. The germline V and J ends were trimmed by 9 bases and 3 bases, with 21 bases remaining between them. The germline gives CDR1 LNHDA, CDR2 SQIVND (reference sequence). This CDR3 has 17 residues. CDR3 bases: TGTGCCAGCGAAGGACGGGCCGTCGACGATGGGGCCAACGTCCTGACTTTC. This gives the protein CASEGRAVDDGANVLTF. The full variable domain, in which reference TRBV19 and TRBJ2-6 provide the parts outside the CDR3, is DGGITQSPKYLFRKEGQNVTLSCEQNLNHDAMYWYRQDPGQGLRLIYYSQIVNDFQKGDIAEGYSVSREKKESFPLTVTSAQKNPTAFYLCASEGRAVDDGANVLTFGAGSRLTVL.

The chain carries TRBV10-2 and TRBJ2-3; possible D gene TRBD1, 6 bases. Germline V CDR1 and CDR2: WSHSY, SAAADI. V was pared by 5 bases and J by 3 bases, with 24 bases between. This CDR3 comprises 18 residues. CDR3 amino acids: CASSKPGDILVGTDTQYF. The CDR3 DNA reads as TGCGCCAGCAGTAAACCTGGGGACATCCTTGTCGGTACAGATACGCAGTATTTT.

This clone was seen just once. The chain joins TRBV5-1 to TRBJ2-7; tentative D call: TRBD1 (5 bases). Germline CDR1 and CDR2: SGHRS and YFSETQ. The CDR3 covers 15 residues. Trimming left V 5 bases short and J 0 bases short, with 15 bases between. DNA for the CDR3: TGCGCCAGCAGGGTGGGCAGGGCCTTCTCCTACGAGCAGTACTTC. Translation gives CASRVGRAFSYEQYF.

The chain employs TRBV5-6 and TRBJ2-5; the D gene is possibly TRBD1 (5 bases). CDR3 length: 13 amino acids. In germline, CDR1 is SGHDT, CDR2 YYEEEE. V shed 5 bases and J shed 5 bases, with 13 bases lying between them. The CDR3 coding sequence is TGTGCCAGCAGTTTTCAGGGTCGGGAGACCCAGTACTTC. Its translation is CASSFQGRETQYF.

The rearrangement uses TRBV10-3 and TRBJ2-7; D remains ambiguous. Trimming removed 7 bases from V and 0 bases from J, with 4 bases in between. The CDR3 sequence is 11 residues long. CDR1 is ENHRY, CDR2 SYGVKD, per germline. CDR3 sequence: CAIKSSYEQYF. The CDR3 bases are TGTGCCATCAAGAGCTCCTACGAGCAGTACTTC.

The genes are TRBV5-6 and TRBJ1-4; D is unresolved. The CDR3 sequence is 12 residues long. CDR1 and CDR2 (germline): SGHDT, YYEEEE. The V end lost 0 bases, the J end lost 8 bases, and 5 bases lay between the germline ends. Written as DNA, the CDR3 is TGTGCCAGCAGCTTGGCTGCCGAAAAACTGTTTTTT. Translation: CASSLAAEKLFF. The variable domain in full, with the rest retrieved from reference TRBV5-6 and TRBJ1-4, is DAGVTQSPTHLIKTRGQQVTLRCSPKSGHDTVSWYQQALGQGPQFIFQYYEEEERQRGNFPDRFSGHQFPNYSSELNVNALLLGDSALYLCASSLAAEKLFFGSGTQLSVL.

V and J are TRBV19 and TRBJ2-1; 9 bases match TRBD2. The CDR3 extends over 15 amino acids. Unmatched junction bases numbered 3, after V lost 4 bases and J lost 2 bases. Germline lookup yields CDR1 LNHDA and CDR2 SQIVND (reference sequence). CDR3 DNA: TGTGCCAGTAGTAGCATAGCGGGAGCCTACAATGAGCAGTTCTTC. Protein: CASSSIAGAYNEQFF.

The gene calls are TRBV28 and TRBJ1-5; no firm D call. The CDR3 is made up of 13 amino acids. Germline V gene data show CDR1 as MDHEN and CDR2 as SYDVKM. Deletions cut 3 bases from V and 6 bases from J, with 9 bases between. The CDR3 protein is CASSFITVQPQHF. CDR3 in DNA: TGTGCCAGCAGTTTTATTACTGTTCAGCCCCAGCATTTT.

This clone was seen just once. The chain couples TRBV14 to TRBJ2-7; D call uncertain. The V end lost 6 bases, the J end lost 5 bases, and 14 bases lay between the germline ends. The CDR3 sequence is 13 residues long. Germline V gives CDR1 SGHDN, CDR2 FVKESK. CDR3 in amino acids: CASSKGTWDEQYF. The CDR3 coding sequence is TGTGCCAGCAGTAAGGGAACTTGGGACGAGCAGTACTTC.

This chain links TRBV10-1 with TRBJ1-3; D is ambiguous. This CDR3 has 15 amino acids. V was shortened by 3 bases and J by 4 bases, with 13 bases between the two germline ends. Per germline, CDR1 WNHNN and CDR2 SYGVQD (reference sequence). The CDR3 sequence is CASSEEEPPGNTIYF. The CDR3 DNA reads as TGCGCCAGCAGTGAAGAGGAACCCCCAGGAAACACCATATATTTT.

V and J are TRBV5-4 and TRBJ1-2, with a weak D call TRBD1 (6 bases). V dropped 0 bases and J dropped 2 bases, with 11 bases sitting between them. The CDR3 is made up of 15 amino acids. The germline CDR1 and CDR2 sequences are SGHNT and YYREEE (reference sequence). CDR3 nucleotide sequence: TGTGCCAGCAGCTTGGCAGGGGACCTAAACTATGGCTACACCTTC. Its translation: CASSLAGDLNYGYTF.

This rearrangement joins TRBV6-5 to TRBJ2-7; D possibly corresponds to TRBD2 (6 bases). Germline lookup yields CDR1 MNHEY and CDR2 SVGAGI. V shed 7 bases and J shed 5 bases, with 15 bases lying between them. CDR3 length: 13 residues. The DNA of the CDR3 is TGTGCCAGCACCCCCGGCGGGGCGGACGAGCAGTACTTC. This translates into CASTPGGADEQYF.

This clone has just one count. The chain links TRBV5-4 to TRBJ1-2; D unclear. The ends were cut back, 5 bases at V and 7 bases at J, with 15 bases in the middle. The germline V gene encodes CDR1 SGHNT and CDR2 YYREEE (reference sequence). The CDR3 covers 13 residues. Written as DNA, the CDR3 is TGTGCCAGCAGTTCTTTCGGCGGAGGTGGCTACACCTTC. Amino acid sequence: CASSSFGGGGYTF.

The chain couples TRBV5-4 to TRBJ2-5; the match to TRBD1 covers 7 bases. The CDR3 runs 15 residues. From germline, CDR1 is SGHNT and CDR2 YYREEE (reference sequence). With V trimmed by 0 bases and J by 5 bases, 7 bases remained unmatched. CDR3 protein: CASSLEGAPGETQYF. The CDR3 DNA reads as TGTGCCAGCAGCTTGGAGGGGGCCCCCGGGGAGACCCAGTACTTC.

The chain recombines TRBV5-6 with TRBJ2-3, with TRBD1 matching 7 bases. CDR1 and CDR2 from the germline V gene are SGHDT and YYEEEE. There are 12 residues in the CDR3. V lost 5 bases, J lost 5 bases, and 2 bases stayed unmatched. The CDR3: CASSWDRDTQYF. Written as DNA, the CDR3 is TGTGCCAGCAGTTGGGACAGAGATACGCAGTATTTT.

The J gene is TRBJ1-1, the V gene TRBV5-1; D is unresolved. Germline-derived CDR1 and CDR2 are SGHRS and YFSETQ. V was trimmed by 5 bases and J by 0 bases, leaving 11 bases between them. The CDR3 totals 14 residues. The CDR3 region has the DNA TGCGCCAGCAGGCGGACCGGACTGAACACTGAAGCTTTCTTT. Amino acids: CASRRTGLNTEAFF.

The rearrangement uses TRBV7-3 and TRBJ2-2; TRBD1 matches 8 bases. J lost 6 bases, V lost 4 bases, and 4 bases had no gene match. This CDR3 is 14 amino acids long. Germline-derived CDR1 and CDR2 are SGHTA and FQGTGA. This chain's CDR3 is CASSSSGQAGELFF. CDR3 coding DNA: TGTGCCAGCAGCTCCTCGGGACAGGCCGGGGAGCTGTTTTTT.

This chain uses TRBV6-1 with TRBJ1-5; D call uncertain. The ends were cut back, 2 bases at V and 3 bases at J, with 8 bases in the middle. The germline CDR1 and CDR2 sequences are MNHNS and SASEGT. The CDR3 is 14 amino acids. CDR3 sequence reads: CASSELGTNQPQHF. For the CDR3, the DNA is TGTGCCAGCAGTGAACTAGGCACCAATCAGCCCCAGCATTTT.

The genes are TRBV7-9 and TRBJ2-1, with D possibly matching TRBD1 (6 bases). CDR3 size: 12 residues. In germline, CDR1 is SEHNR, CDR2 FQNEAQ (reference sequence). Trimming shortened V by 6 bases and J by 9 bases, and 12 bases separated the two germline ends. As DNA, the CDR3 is TGTGCCAGCAGACGCCGAGGGGGTGAGCAGTTCTTC. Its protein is CASRRRGGEQFF.

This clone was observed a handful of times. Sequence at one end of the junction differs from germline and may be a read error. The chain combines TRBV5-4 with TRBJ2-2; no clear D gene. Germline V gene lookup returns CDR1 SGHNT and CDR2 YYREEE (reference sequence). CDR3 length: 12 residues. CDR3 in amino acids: CASSANAGELFF. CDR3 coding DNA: TGTGCCAGCAGCGCGAACGCCGGGGAGCTGTTTTTT.

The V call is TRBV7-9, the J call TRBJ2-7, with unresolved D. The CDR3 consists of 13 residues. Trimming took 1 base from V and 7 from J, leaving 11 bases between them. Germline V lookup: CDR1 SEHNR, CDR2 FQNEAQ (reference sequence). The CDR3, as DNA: TGTGCCAGCAGCTTAGGACCGGAACGGGAGCAGTACTTC. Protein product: CASSLGPEREQYF.

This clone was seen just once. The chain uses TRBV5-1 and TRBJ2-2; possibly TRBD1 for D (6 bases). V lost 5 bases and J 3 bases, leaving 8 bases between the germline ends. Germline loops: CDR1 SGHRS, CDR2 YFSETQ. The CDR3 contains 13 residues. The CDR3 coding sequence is TGCGCCAGCAGATACAGGGACACCGGGGAGCTGTTTTTT. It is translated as CASRYRDTGELFF.